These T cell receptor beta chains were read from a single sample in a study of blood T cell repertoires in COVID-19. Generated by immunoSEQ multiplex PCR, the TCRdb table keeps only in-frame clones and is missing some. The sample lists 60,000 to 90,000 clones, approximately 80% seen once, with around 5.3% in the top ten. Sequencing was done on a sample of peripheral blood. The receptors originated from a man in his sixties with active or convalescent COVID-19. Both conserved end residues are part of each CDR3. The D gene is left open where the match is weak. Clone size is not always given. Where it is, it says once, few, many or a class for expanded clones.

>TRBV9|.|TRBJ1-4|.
TGTGCCAGCAGCGTAGAACAGGGCTCGGAAAAACTGTTTTTT
CASSVEQGSEKLFF
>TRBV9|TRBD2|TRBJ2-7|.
TGTGCCAGCAGCCGCGGGACTAGCGGGGTATTCTACGAGCAGTACTTC
CASSRGTSGVFYEQYF
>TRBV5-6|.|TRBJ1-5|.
TGTGCCAGCAGCCTAGGACAGTACAATCAGCCCCAGCATTTT
CASSLGQYNQPQHF
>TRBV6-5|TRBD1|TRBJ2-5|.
TGTGCCAGCAGTTACTCCAGGGGACAGGGGTTGAAGACCCAGTACTTC
CASSYSRGQGLKTQYF
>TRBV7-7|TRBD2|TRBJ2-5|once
TGTGCTAGCAGCTTAGCGGGGGCAGGCCAAGAGACCCAGTACTTC
CASSLAGAGQETQYF
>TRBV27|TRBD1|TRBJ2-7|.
TGTGCCAGCAGTCACGGGACAGGAGAGCGCGAGCAGTACTTC
CASSHGTGEREQYF
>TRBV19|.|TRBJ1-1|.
TGTGCCAGTAGTAAAGCCAGGGGTCGAGAGGGGAACACTGAAGCTTTCTTT
CASSKARGREGNTEAFF
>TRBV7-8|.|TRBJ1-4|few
TGTGCCAGCAGCCCGGGACACCCTTACAATGAAAAACTGTTTTTT
CASSPGHPYNEKLFF
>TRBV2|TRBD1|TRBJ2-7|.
TGTGCCAGCAGTACTACCGGGACAGGGGGCCGCGAGCAGTACTTC
CASSTTGTGGREQYF
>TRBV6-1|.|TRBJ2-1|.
TGTGCCATCCTTTCCGGGGTTATCTCCTACAATGAGCAGTTCTTC
CAILSGVISYNEQFF
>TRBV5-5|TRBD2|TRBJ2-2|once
TGTGCCAGCAGCTTGGAGGGGCGCGGGGGGATTAACACCGGGGAGCTGTTTTTT
CASSLEGRGGINTGELFF
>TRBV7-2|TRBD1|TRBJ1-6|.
TGTGCCAGCAGCTTAGAAGGGGGCGGTAGGTCACCCCTCCACTTT
CASSLEGGGRSPLHF